These T cell receptor beta chains were read from a single sample in a study of vaccination effects on CD4 cells after COVID-19. These receptors have no identified antigens. Repertoires were generated with immunoSEQ multiplex PCR, while TCRdb's copy carries only in-frame clones and drops some. Among 55,000 to 70,000 clones listed, approximately 80% were seen once. The sample in question was CD4+ T cells from PBMCs cultured with HCoV-229E spike peptides, obtained before COVID-19 vaccination. These TCRs come from a human donor who received a COVID-19 vaccine. CDR3s include the opening cysteine and the closing phenylalanine or tryptophan. D genes are given only for firm matches. Clone sizes are given selectively: once, few, many, or a class where the clone is expanded.

d_call j_call v_call clone_size cdr3_nt cdr3_aa
NA TRBJ2-5 TRBV3-1/TRBV3-2 once TGTGCCAGCAGCCAAGAGTCCCGACCTTTGGAGACCCAGTACTTC CASSQESRPLETQYF
NA TRBJ2-6 TRBV6-1 NA TGTGCCAGCAGTGAAGCGGAAGCGTCGCAGCCCGGGGCCAACGTCCTGACTTTC CASSEAEASQPGANVLTF
NA TRBJ1-2 TRBV7-9 few TGTGCCAGCAGCCTTCAGGTCTTGGGCTACACCTTC CASSLQVLGYTF
NA TRBJ2-4 TRBV10-3 NA TGTGCCATCAGTGAGGAGGGCTTCACTTCGAAAAACATTCAGTACTTC CAISEEGFTSKNIQYF
TRBD1 TRBJ2-4 TRBV10-2 NA TGCGCCAGCAGGGGACCGGGACAGGGGGACATTCAGTACTTC CASRGPGQGDIQYF
TRBD2 TRBJ2-3 TRBV29-1 NA TGCAGCGTTAGTAGCGGGGGGACAGATACGCAGTATTTT CSVSSGGTDTQYF
NA TRBJ2-5 TRBV18 NA TGTGCCAGCTCACCGATGGGGGAAGAGACCCAGTACTTC CASSPMGEETQYF
NA TRBJ2-5 TRBV6-5 NA TGTGCCAGCAGGGCGTCGAGCCCAGAGACCCAGTACTTC CASRASSPETQYF
NA TRBJ1-4 TRBV3-1/TRBV3-2 few TGTGCCAGCAGCCAAGACGCCAAGGGAGACGCAACTAATGAAAAACTGTTTTTT CASSQDAKGDATNEKLFF
TRBD1 TRBJ1-1 TRBV3-1/TRBV3-2 NA TGTGCCAGCAGCCAAGGGACAGGGGGACCGAACACTGAAGCTTTCTTT CASSQGTGGPNTEAFF
NA TRBJ1-1 TRBV21-1 NA TGTGCCAGCAGCGCCCGGACAGGGAACACTGAAGCTTTCTTT CASSARTGNTEAFF
NA TRBJ2-5 TRBV29-1 NA TGCAGCGTCGGGTTCAGGGCCCAAGAGACCCAGTACTTC CSVGFRAQETQYF
NA TRBJ2-3 TRBV6-5 NA TGTGCCAGCAGTTACTCGGCAAGTGGTACGCAGTATTTT CASSYSASGTQYF
NA TRBJ2-5 TRBV19 few TGTGCCAGTAGTATAGGACCATCGCAAGAGACCCAGTACTTC CASSIGPSQETQYF
NA TRBJ1-1 TRBV18 NA TGTGCCAGCTCACCGAATGGACGGGCGAACACTGAAGCTTTCTTT CASSPNGRANTEAFF
NA TRBJ2-1 TRBV7-2 NA TGTGCCAGCAGCTTACAGGCAGCGTCACGGGATGAGCAGTTCTTC CASSLQAASRDEQFF
NA TRBJ1-1 TRBV19 NA TGTGCCAGTAGTAGATCGACGGGTACCATGAACACTGAAGCTTTCTTT CASSRSTGTMNTEAFF
NA TRBJ2-3 TRBV3-1/TRBV3-2 NA TGTGCCAGCAGCCAAGCTGGGACAGATACGCAGTATTTT CASSQAGTDTQYF
NA TRBJ2-1 TRBV5-1 NA TGCGCCAGCAGCTTTGAGGAGGTGGGCAATGAGCAGTTCTTC CASSFEEVGNEQFF
NA TRBJ2-1 TRBV5-6 few TGTGCCAGCAGCTTACTTTACAATGAGCAGTTCTTC CASSLLYNEQFF
TRBD1 TRBJ2-4 TRBV5-1 NA TGCGCCAGCAGCTTGGTCGGGCAGGGGGCGTCCAAAAACATTCAGTACTTC CASSLVGQGASKNIQYF
TRBD1 TRBJ2-2 TRBV15 NA TGTGCCACCAGCAAAGACAGGGGTGGCACCGGGGAGCTGTTTTTT CATSKDRGGTGELFF
NA TRBJ1-1 TRBV7-9 NA TGTGCCAGCAGTCCCAAGGGCCACCAGAACACTGAAGCTTTCTTT CASSPKGHQNTEAFF
NA TRBJ2-3 TRBV5-5 NA TGTGCCAGCAGTTCCCGACAGGGCACAGATACGCAGTATTTT CASSSRQGTDTQYF
TRBD1 TRBJ2-5 TRBV6-2/TRBV6-3 NA TGTGCCAGCAGTTACCGGACAGGGTCAGAGACCCAGTACTTC CASSYRTGSETQYF
NA TRBJ1-3 TRBV9 NA TGTGCCAGCAGCGTAGTCGCAGGGAGAAACTCTGGAAACACCATATATTTT CASSVVAGRNSGNTIYF
NA TRBJ2-1 TRBV7-9 NA TGTGCCAGCAGCTTAATTAGTGATGAGCAGTTCTTC CASSLISDEQFF
NA TRBJ1-4 TRBV19 NA TGTGCCAGTACCGCTCGTATAGGGGACGCAACTAATGAAAAACTGTTTTTT CASTARIGDATNEKLFF
NA TRBJ1-2 TRBV19 NA TGTGCCAGTAGTATAGAGGGGCTAAGGCGGACTAACTATGGCTACACCTTC CASSIEGLRRTNYGYTF
NA TRBJ1-1 TRBV6-5 NA TGTGCCAGCAGTCTAGGGGGGACACTGAACACTGAAGCTTTCTTT CASSLGGTLNTEAFF
NA TRBJ2-2 TRBV12-5 NA TGTGCTAGTGGTATCCCCGTTACTAGCTCCGGGGAGCTGTTTTTT CASGIPVTSSGELFF
NA TRBJ2-5 TRBV6-5 NA TGTGCCAGCAGAGGACAGCCGGTGGAGACCCAGTACTTC CASRGQPVETQYF
NA TRBJ2-1 TRBV7-7 NA TGTGCCAGCAGCTCGTCGAGCGGGACAAACAATGAGCAGTTCTTC CASSSSSGTNNEQFF
NA TRBJ1-5 TRBV19 NA TGTGCCAGTAGTTCTTGGGGGAGCAATCAGCCCCAGCATTTT CASSSWGSNQPQHF
NA TRBJ2-2 TRBV10-1 once TGCGCCAGCAGTGCAACGAACACCGGGGAGCTGTTTTTT CASSATNTGELFF
NA TRBJ2-2 TRBV6-2/TRBV6-3 NA TGTGCCAGCAGTTACAGTCGAAGGATGGCCACCGGGGAGCTGTTTTTT CASSYSRRMATGELFF
NA TRBJ2-3 TRBV5-6 once TGTGCCAGCAGCTTGTATCAGGGTAGGTCCACAGATACGCAGTATTTT CASSLYQGRSTDTQYF
NA TRBJ2-6 TRBV27 NA TGTGCCAGCAGTCCCTACAGCTCTGGGGCCAACGTCCTGACTTTC CASSPYSSGANVLTF
NA TRBJ1-2 TRBV19 NA TGTGCCAGTAGTCTCACCCGCAGGCGGACGGACGGCTACACCTTC CASSLTRRRTDGYTF
NA TRBJ2-5 TRBV24-1 NA TGTGCCACCAGTGATCCCGGGACCGACCAAGAGACCCAGTACTTC CATSDPGTDQETQYF
NA TRBJ2-1 TRBV5-1 NA TGCGCCAGCAGCTGGAATGATAATCCGATTCTCAATGAGCAGTTCTTC CASSWNDNPILNEQFF
NA TRBJ2-5 TRBV2 NA TGTGCCAGCAGTGAGACGACGGAACCCCAGTACTTC CASSETTEPQYF
NA TRBJ1-5 TRBV7-9 once TGTGCCAGCAGCTGGCAAAATCAGCCCCAGCATTTT CASSWQNQPQHF
TRBD2 TRBJ2-1 TRBV24-1 once TGTGCCACCAGTGATAGCGGGGGGACTTCTTACAATGAGCAGTTCTTC CATSDSGGTSYNEQFF
NA TRBJ2-1 TRBV6-5 NA TGTGCCAGCGAGCTCCTCTCCCGGGGGAATGAGCAGTTCTTC CASELLSRGNEQFF
NA TRBJ1-6 TRBV3-1/TRBV3-2 NA TGTGCCAGCAGCGGTTCCCCTAATTCACCCCTCCACTTT CASSGSPNSPLHF
NA TRBJ1-1 TRBV5-5 NA TGTGCCAGCAGCTTGACTCACTCCCAGGACACTGAAGCTTTCTTT CASSLTHSQDTEAFF
TRBD1 TRBJ2-2 TRBV6-5 once TGTGCCAGCAACCTACAGGGGACGGGCACCGGGGAGCTGTTTTTT CASNLQGTGTGELFF